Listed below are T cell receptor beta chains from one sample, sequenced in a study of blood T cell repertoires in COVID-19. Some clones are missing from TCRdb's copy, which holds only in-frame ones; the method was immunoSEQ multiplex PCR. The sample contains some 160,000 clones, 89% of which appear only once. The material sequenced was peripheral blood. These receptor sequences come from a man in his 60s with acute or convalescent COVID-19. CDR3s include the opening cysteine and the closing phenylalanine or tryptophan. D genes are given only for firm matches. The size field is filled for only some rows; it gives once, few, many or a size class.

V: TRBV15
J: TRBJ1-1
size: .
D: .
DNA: TGTGCCACCAGCAGAGCCAGGGGTGATACTGAAGCTTTCTTT
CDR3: CATSRARGDTEAFF

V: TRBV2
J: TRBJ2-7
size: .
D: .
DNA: TGTGCCAGCACGGTGCAGGTGGACGAGCAGTACTTC
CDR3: CASTVQVDEQYF

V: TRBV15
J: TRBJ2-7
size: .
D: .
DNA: TGTGCCACCAGCAGACCCACAGGTTTTCGGCGGGAGCAGTACTTC
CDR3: CATSRPTGFRREQYF

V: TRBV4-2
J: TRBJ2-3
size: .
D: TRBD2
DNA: TGTGCCAGCAGCCGAACCGGGACTAGCGGTAGCACAGATACGCAGTATTTT
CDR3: CASSRTGTSGSTDTQYF

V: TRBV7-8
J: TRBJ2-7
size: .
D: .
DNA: TGTGCCAGCAGCTTCCCCGACCGACAGAGGTACGAGCAGTACTTC
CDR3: CASSFPDRQRYEQYF

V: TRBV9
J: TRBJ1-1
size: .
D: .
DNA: TGTGCCAGCAGCGTAGCGGCAGGGATGAACACTGAAGCTTTCTTT
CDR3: CASSVAAGMNTEAFF

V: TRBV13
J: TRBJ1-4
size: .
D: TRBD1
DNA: TGTGCCAGCAGCCGAGACAGGGACTTTTCTGCAACTAATGAAAAACTGTTTTTT
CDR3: CASSRDRDFSATNEKLFF

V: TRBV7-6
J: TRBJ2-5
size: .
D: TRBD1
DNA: TGTGCCAGCAGCTTAGAAGGGGGCATCCAAGAGACCCAGTACTTC
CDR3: CASSLEGGIQETQYF

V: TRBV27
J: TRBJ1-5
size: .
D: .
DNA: TGTGCCAGCAGTACATTCGGGGGTATTTACGAGCCCCAGCATTTT
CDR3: CASSTFGGIYEPQHF

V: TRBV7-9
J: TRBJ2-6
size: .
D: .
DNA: TGTGCCAGCAGCTATCAGACTGGGGCCAACGTCCTGACTTTC
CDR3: CASSYQTGANVLTF

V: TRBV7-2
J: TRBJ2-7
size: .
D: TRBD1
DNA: TGTGCCAGCAGCTTAGCGAAGGACAGGGGGCAGGAGCAGTACTTC
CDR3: CASSLAKDRGQEQYF

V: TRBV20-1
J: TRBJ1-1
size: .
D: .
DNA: TGCAGTGCTAGTGCAGGGAACACTGAAGCTTTCTTT
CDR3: CSASAGNTEAFF

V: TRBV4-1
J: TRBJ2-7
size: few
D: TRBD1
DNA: TGCGCCAGCAGCCTAACAGCCACAGGGGGAGGTCCTAACGAGCAGTACTTC
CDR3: CASSLTATGGGPNEQYF

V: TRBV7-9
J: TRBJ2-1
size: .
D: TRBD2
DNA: TGTGCCAGCAGCTTAGGACTAGCGGGGGAAAATGAGTTCTTC
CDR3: CASSLGLAGENEFF

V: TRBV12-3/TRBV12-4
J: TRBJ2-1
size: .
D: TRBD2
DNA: TGTGCCAGCAGCCGGACTAGTCCAAATGAGCAGTTCTTC
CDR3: CASSRTSPNEQFF

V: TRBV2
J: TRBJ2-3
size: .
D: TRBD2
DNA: TGTGCCAGCACAGCGGGGGAGGCAGGTACGCAGTATTTT
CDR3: CASTAGEAGTQYF

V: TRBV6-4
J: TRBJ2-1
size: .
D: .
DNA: TGTGCCAGCAGCAGGGGTGGAACCTACAATGAGCAGTTCTTC
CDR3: CASSRGGTYNEQFF

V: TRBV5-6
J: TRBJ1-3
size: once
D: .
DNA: TGTGCCAGCAGCTACACAGGGATCACTGGAAACACCATATATTTT
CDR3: CASSYTGITGNTIYF

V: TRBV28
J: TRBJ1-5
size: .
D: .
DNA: TGTGCCAGCAGCTCCTCCCGGACAGACTTGTATCAGCCCCAGCATTTT
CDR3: CASSSSRTDLYQPQHF

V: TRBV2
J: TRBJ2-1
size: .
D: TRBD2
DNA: TGTGCCAGCAGTGAACTAGCGGGGGGCAATGAGCAGTTCTTC
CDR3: CASSELAGGNEQFF

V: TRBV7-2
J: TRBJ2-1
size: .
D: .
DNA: TGTGCCAGCAGCCCTCGCGCCGGGACAGCTATGGGGGGAAATGAGCAGTTCTTC
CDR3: CASSPRAGTAMGGNEQFF

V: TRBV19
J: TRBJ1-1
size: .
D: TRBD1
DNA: TGTGCCAGTAGTACTGGGACAGGGCGAGCTTTCTTT
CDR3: CASSTGTGRAFF

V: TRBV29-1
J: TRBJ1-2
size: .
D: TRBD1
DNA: TGCAGTCCGGGACAGGGGGCCCTCTCATGTGGCTACACCTTC
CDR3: CSPGQGALSCGYTF

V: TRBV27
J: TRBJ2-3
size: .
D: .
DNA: TGTGCCAGCAGTTTACCAGGGGTCACAGATACGCAGTATTTT
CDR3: CASSLPGVTDTQYF

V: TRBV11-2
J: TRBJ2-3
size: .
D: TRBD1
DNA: TGTGCCAGCAGCTCAGCGCAGGGGGCAGATACGCAGTATTTT
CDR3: CASSSAQGADTQYF

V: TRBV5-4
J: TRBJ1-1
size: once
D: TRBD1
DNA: TGTGCCAGCAGCCTAGACAGGGGGAGCACTGAAGCTTTCTTT
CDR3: CASSLDRGSTEAFF

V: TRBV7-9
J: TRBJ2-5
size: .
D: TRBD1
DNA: TGTGCCAGCAGCTCGACAGGGGAGACCCAGTACTTC
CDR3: CASSSTGETQYF

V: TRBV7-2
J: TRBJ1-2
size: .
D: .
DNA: TGTGCCAGCAGCTTTGTGTCCCAGACTAACTATGGCTACACCTTC
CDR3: CASSFVSQTNYGYTF

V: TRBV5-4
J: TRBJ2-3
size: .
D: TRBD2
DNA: TGTGCCAGCAGCTTGGGGATGCGGGGGAACACAGATACGCAGTATTTT
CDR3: CASSLGMRGNTDTQYF

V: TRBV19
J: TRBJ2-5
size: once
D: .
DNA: TGTGCCAGTAGTATTATAGGGGAAGAGACCCAGTACTTC
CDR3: CASSIIGEETQYF

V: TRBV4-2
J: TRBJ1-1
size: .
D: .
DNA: TGTGCCAGCAGCCAAGGGCAGGCCATGAACACTGAAGCTTTCTTT
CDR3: CASSQGQAMNTEAFF

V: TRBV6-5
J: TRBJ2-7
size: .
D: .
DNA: TGTGCCACCAGGGAGTCGGGCTACGAGCAGTACTTC
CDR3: CATRESGYEQYF

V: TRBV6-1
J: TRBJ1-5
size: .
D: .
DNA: TGTGCCAGCAGTGAAGCGCTAAGAAATCAGCCCCAGCATTTT
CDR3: CASSEALRNQPQHF

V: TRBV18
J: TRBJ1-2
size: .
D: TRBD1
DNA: TGTGCCAGCTCACCGGACAGGGTCAGCCATGGCTACACCTTC
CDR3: CASSPDRVSHGYTF

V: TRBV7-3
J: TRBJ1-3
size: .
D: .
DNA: TGTGCCAGCAGCCAAGAACAGGGCTCCGGAAACACCATATATTTT
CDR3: CASSQEQGSGNTIYF

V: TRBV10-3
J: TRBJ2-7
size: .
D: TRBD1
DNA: TGTGCCATCAAGGGGCAGGGGGCGCACGAGCAGTACTTC
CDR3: CAIKGQGAHEQYF

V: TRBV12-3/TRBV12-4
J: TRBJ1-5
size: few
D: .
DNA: TGTGCCAGCAGTCCTGCGGGTAGCCAGCCCCAGCATTTT
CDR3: CASSPAGSQPQHF

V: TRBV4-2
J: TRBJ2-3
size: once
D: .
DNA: TGTGCCAGCAGCCAAGAAGCCCCCCGTACAGATACGCAGTATTTT
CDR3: CASSQEAPRTDTQYF

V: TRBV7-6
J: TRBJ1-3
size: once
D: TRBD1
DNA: TGTGCCAGCAGTCCAGGGGGCGCGATAGTGGAAAACACCATATATTTT
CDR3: CASSPGGAIVENTIYF

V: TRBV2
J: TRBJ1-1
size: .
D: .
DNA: TGTGCCAGCACTGTGGACTTGAACACTGAAGCTTTCTTT
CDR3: CASTVDLNTEAFF

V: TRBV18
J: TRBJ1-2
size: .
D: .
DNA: TGTGCCAGCTCACCACCGGATAACAGAAACTATGGCTACACCTTC
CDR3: CASSPPDNRNYGYTF

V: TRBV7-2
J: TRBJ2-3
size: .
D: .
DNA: TGTGCCAGCAGCTTAGGAGGGGGGGGCGCAGATACGCAGTATTTT
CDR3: CASSLGGGGADTQYF

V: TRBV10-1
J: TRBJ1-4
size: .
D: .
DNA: TGCGCCAGCAGTGACAGCAGCGGGGAGTATGAAAAACTGTTTTTT
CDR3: CASSDSSGEYEKLFF

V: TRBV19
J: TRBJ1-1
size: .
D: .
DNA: TGTGCCAGTAGTCCGCAAGGGAGCTTCCAATCCACTGAAGCTTTCTTT
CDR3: CASSPQGSFQSTEAFF

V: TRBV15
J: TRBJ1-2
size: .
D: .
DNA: TGTGCCACCAGCAGAGACAAACAGGGTAACTATGGCTACACCTTC
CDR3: CATSRDKQGNYGYTF

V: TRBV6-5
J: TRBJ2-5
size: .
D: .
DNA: TGTGCCAGCAGTTACTCGACCGGGGTCGAGACCCAGTACTTC
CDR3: CASSYSTGVETQYF